The T cell receptor beta chain described here comes from a study of shared clonotypes between healthy human individuals. Study-level information: Donor ages ranged 18 to 49 years: two women, a few men. Study conclusions and caveats: Naive CD4 clonotypes were shared across a few donors at 4.5% to 6.5%.

In regard to this clone: The antigen remains unidentified.

Donors were Caucasian adults residing in Nashville, Tennessee, USA. The data were produced by immunoSEQ multiplex PCR, yet TCRdb's version contains in-frame clones alone and is incomplete. The repertoire holds some 680,000 clones, about three quarters seen once, with around 1.8% in the top ten. Germline values: CDR1 SEHNR, CDR2 FQNEAQ (reference sequence). CDR3 length equals 13 residues. V was cut by 5 bases and J by 3 bases, with 10 bases left in between. This receptor was identified in a woman aged 30 to 39 in good health. This chain uses TRBV7-9 with TRBJ1-1; D uncertain. Sequencing used memory CD4+ T cells sorted from blood. Subset reported: CD45RA-negative fraction. The CDR3 protein is CASSPPGDTEAFF. The DNA of the CDR3 is TGTGCCAGCAGCCCCCCTGGGGACACTGAAGCTTTCTTT.